A selection of T cell receptor beta chains follows, all from one sample in a study of blood T cell repertoires in COVID-19. Assay used: immunoSEQ multiplex PCR; TCRdb lists only in-frame clones, some missing. The data hold under 200,000 clones, with approximately 80% observed a single time. Sequenced sample: PBMCs or T cells enriched from blood (not recorded which). Source of these receptors: a woman aged 60-70 years with acute COVID-19. CDR3s include the opening cysteine and the closing phenylalanine or tryptophan. D genes are given only for firm matches. Not all rows give a size; the values are once, few, many and, for expanded clones, a class.

>TRBV10-1|TRBJ2-1|-|TRBD2
TGCGCCAGCAGTGAAGACGGGGGGGTAGCCCGGGAGCAGTTCTTC
CASSEDGGVAREQFF
>TRBV5-6|TRBJ2-7|-|-
TGTGCCAGCAGCCCGATCGGACGTGGGTTAGGGGACGAGCAGTACTTC
CASSPIGRGLGDEQYF
>TRBV19|TRBJ2-5|-|TRBD2
TGTGCCAGTAGTACCGGGACTAGCGGGGTAGAGACCCAGTACTTC
CASSTGTSGVETQYF
>TRBV5-4|TRBJ2-1|-|TRBD2
TGTGCCAGCAGCTTGATAGCGGGAGTCGAGGAGCAGTTCTTC
CASSLIAGVEEQFF
>TRBV19|TRBJ1-1|-|TRBD1
TGTGCCAGTCTACCACTTGACAGGGGGCTGGACACTGAAGCTTTCTTT
CASLPLDRGLDTEAFF
>TRBV10-3|TRBJ1-1|-|-
TGTGCCATCAGTCTGAGGGTGGATCGGACTGAAGCTTTCTTT
CAISLRVDRTEAFF
>TRBV19|TRBJ2-2|-|-
TGTGCCAGTAGTGGGCTACAGGGTCCCACCGGGGAGCTGTTTTTT
CASSGLQGPTGELFF
>TRBV7-7|TRBJ1-5|many|-
TGTGCCGCACCCAACGGGGGAGGGAGCCGAGGTCAGCCCCAGCATTTT
CAAPNGGGSRGQPQHF
>TRBV9|TRBJ1-4|-|-
TGTGCCAGCAGCCCTGGGGGGGGGCTAGCTGAAAAACTGTTTTTT
CASSPGGGLAEKLFF
>TRBV28|TRBJ1-2|-|-
TGTGCCAGCAGTTTAGGGGCCCCATATGGCTACACCTTC
CASSLGAPYGYTF
>TRBV14|TRBJ1-4|once|-
TGTGCCAGCAGCCAGATCGACAGTTGGGAGGGTGAAAAACTGTTTTTT
CASSQIDSWEGEKLFF
>TRBV5-1|TRBJ2-4|-|TRBD1
TGCGCCAGCAGAGAGGGGGCCGGGAACATTCAGTACTTC
CASREGAGNIQYF
>TRBV5-1|TRBJ1-3|-|-
TGCGCCAGCAGGCCCTCGGCGGGGGAGGCTGGAAACACCATATATTTT
CASRPSAGEAGNTIYF
>TRBV9|TRBJ1-6|-|TRBD1
TGTGCCAGCAGCGTCGGACAGGGAAGCTCCTATAATTCACCCCTCCACTTT
CASSVGQGSSYNSPLHF
>TRBV3-1/TRBV3-2|TRBJ2-7|-|TRBD2
TGTGCCAGCAGCCAAGAGGGCCCCTTTCTAGCGGGAGGCGAACCCTACGAGCAGTACTTC
CASSQEGPFLAGGEPYEQYF
>TRBV4-3|TRBJ2-4|-|TRBD2
TGCGCCAGCAGCCAAGATCGAGGCGGGGGGGCCCCCTTAGCCAAAAACATTCAGTACTTC
CASSQDRGGGAPLAKNIQYF
>TRBV24-1|TRBJ1-5|-|TRBD1
TGTGCCACCAGTGACCCATTACAGGGGGAGGATCAGCCCCAGCATTTT
CATSDPLQGEDQPQHF
>TRBV7-9|TRBJ2-5|-|-
TGTGCCAGCAGCCAAGCAGGGGCCAAGGAGACCCAGTACTTC
CASSQAGAKETQYF
>TRBV10-3|TRBJ2-7|-|TRBD2
TGTGCCATCAGCTCTAGTAGCGGGAGGGCCTTCTACGAGCAGTACTTC
CAISSSSGRAFYEQYF
>TRBV19|TRBJ2-3|-|TRBD2
TGTGCCAGTAGTATAACTAGCGGCTACCACACAGATACGCAGTATTTT
CASSITSGYHTDTQYF